This TCR beta chain is drawn from a study of T-cell reconstitution after alpha-beta-depleted transplantation in children (dated by TCRdb to the mid-2010s). Study-wide context: Using TCR repertoire profiling, the study followed T-cell immune reconstitution in a quantitative way in children after TCRalphabeta/CD19-depleted allogeneic hematopoietic cell transplantation. Summary of the overall study and its limitations: The apparently early alphabetaT-cell count recovery about two months after transplant was reportedly dependent on only several hundred rapidly expanded clones derived from non-depleted graft cells. The high TCRbeta diversity at day 60 in some patients was ascribed to recipient T cells and intrathymic progenitors that had survived conditioning. The frequencies of hyperexpanded clones fell over the following months, and after one year, T-cell counts and TCRbeta diversity were mostly attributed to newly produced T cells.

The library was obtained by PCR. The listed sequencing device is Illumina HiSeq 2500. TCR libraries were prepared with molecular barcoding, using unique molecular identifiers to normalize TCRbeta repertoire quantification. TCRdb applied fastp at Q25 and MiXCR to the public reads, then kept only in-frame beta chains. Identical CDR3 protein sequences are pooled into one entry, listed with their most common genes and DNA. Counted in this sample were approximately 250,000 distinct CDR3 sequences; about 25% of them appeared once. The ten largest clones add up to 2.6% of the sample. This specimen's treatment or condition label, per the study, means: allogeneic hematopoietic cell transplantation with graft depleted of TCRalphabeta T cells and CD19 B cells. Transplant recipients were children who received TCRalphabeta/CD19-depleted allogeneic hematopoietic cell grafts. Germline trimming amounts to 6 bases on V and 0 bases on J, with 2 as the count of junction bases outside the gene matches. The CDR3 runs 14 residues from the cysteine to the phenylalanine. The kept DNA is CDR3 alone, 42 bases in frame from the first base. As encoded in the germline V gene (reference sequence), CDR1 is DFQATT while CDR2 is SNEGSKA.

This clonotype was counted at least ten times. The antigen it binds to is not known. Base qualities are not at hand, and no much larger clone is one base apart. The chain employs TRBV20-1 and TRBJ2-2; TRBD2 agrees with 9 junctional bases. The receptor was derived from a girl aged 2 to 10 with Fanconi anemia, due to receive a stem cell transplant. Sequences were derived from PBMCs, sampled before TCRalphabeta/CD19-depleted stem cell transplant. The nucleotide sequence is given as TGCAGTGCCGCTAGCGGGGCGAACACCGGGGAGCTGTTTTTT. The translation is CSAASGANTGELFF.